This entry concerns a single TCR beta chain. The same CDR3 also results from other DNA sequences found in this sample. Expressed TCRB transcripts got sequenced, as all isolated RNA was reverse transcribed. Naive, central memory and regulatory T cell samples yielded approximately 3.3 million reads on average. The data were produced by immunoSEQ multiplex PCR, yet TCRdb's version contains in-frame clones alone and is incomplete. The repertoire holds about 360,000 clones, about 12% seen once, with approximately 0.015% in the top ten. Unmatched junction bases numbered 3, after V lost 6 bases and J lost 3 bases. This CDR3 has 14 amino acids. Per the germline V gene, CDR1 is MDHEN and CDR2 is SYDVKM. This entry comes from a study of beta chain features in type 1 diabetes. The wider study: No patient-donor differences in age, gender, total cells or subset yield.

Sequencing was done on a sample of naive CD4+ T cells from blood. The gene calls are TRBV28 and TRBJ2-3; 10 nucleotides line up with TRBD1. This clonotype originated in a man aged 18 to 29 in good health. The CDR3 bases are TGTGCCAGCAGCTCGGGACAGGGGACAGATACGCAGTATTTT. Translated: CASSSGQGTDTQYF.